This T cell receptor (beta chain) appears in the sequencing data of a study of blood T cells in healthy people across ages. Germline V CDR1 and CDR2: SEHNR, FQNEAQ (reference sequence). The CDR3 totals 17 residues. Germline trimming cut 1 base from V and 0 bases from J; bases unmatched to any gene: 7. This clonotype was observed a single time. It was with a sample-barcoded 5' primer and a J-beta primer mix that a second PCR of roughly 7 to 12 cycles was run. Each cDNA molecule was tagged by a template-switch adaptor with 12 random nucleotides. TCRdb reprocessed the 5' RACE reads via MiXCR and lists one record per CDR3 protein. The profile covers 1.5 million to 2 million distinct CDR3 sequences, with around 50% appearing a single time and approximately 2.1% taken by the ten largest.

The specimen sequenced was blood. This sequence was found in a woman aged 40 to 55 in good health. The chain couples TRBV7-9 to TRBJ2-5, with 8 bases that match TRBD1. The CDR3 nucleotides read TGTGCCAGCAGCTTAGGTCGGACAGGGAATTACCAAGAGACCCAGTACTTC. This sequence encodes CASSLGRTGNYQETQYF. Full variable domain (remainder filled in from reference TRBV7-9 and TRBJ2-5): DTGVSQNPRHKITKRGQNVTFRCDPISEHNRLYWYRQTLGQGPEFLTYFQNEAQLEKSRLLSDRFSAERPKGSFSTLEIQRTEQGDSAMYLCASSLGRTGNYQETQYFGPGTRLLVL.